This T cell receptor (beta chain) derives from a study of blood T cells in healthy people across ages. The CDR3 length is 15 residues. Germline trimming cut 0 bases from V and 6 bases from J; bases unmatched to any gene: 2. Germline V gene data show CDR1 as SGHVS and CDR2 as FNYEAQ. The use of a sample-barcoded 5' primer and a J-beta primer mix characterized a second PCR of 7 to 11 cycles. One entry per CDR3 protein results from TCRdb running MiXCR on the 5' RACE reads. The data hold over 1,500,000 distinct CDR3 sequences, with around 40% observed a single time. The sequencing input was blood. V and J are TRBV7-6 and TRBJ1-4, with TRBD1 matching over 9 bases. The sequence derives from a human donor in good health. CDR3 residues: CASSLARTGDEKLFF. The CDR3 coding sequence is TGTGCCAGCAGCTTAGCTAGGACAGGGGATGAAAAACTGTTTTTT.